Below, 30 T cell receptor beta chains from the same sample are listed, as sequenced in a study of vaccination and CD4 T cells after COVID-19. These TCRs' antigens remain unknown. The assay that was used to sequence DNA from cultured CD4+ T cells was the Oncomine TCR Beta short-read assay. TCRdb reanalysed the PCR reads using MiXCR and keeps one entry per CDR3 protein. Seen here are fewer than 6,500 distinct CDR3 sequences, 32% observed once, and the top ten hold approximately 11%. Treatment of the sample: roughly 10-day PBMC culture with coronavirus spike peptide pools or control peptides (ViraFEST assay). Sample: CD4+ T cells from blood, cultured in vitro, taken after SARS-CoV-2 vaccination. Receptors were obtained from a human donor who had recovered from COVID-19.

The rearrangement uses TRBV11-2 and TRBJ2-1, with a tentative D call TRBD2 (5 bases). Trimming shortened V by 5 bases and J by 2 bases, and 10 bases separated the two germline ends. The germline CDR1 and CDR2 sequences are SGHAT and FQNNGV. The CDR3 length is 14 residues. Here the CDR3 reads CASSLSRAYNEQFF. CDR3 in DNA: TGTGCCAGCAGCCTCTCGCGGGCCTACAATGAGCAGTTCTTC. Based on the CDR3 plus reference TRBV11-2 and TRBJ2-1, the full variable domain is EAGVAQSPRYKIIEKRQSVAFWCNPISGHATLYWYQQILGQGPKLLIQFQNNGVVDDSQLPKDRFSAERLKGVDSTLKIQPAKLEDSAVYLCASSLSRAYNEQFFGPGTRLTVL.

The rearrangement joins TRBV7-9 to TRBJ2-1; no clear D gene. V was pared by 0 bases and J by 7 bases, with 13 bases between. The length of the CDR3 is 15 residues. The germline gives CDR1 SEHNR, CDR2 FQNEAQ (reference sequence). The CDR3 DNA follows: TGTGCCAGCAGCTTAGCGGTTGATGGTCTGAATGAGCAGTTCTTC. Translating it yields CASSLAVDGLNEQFF.

The chain links TRBV6-1 to TRBJ1-1, with TRBD1 identical over 7 bases. Germline CDR1 and CDR2: MNHNS and SASEGT. Trimming removed 4 bases from V and 4 bases from J; junction bases left unmatched: 6. The CDR3 totals 14 residues. The CDR3 DNA is TGTGCCAGCAGTGCGACAGGGAGGACCACTGAAGCTTTCTTT. This encodes CASSATGRTTEAFF.

The genes are TRBV9 and TRBJ2-1; 8 nucleotides line up with TRBD1. Germline CDR1 and CDR2: SGDLS and YYNGEE. The trim removed 3 bases at V and 12 bases at J, leaving 17 bases unmatched. The CDR3 runs to 16 residues. The CDR3 loop is CASSGTLDRDLWGQFF. CDR3 coding DNA: TGTGCCAGCAGCGGGACGCTGGACAGGGACCTATGGGGGCAGTTCTTC.

J is TRBJ2-6 and V is TRBV6-4; D perhaps matches TRBD1 (5 bases). CDR1 MRHNA and CDR2 SNTAGT come from the germline V gene. V was shortened by 6 bases and J by 0 bases, with 9 bases between the two germline ends. The CDR3 runs to 15 residues. The CDR3 protein is CASRGDSSGANVLTF. Written as DNA, the CDR3 is TGTGCCAGCAGAGGAGACAGCTCTGGGGCCAACGTCCTGACTTTC.

The gene calls are TRBV7-9 and TRBJ1-6; 11 bases are shared with TRBD1. V gave up 4 bases and J gave up 11 bases; unmatched junction bases: 10. CDR1 is SEHNR and CDR2 is FQNEAQ in the germline V gene (reference sequence). There are 16 residues in the CDR3. The CDR3 DNA reads TGTGCCAGCAGCTGGGTATCCGGGACAGGGGGGACACCCCTCCACTTT. As protein: CASSWVSGTGGTPLHF.

This clonotype has just one count. The J gene is TRBJ1-2, the V gene TRBV20-1; D ambiguous. Germline-derived CDR1 and CDR2 are DFQATT and SNEGSKA (reference sequence). The CDR3 totals 10 residues. Trimming cost V 1 base and J 10 bases, with 7 bases left between them. The chain's CDR3 is CSARGMVYTF. The CDR3 DNA is TGCAGTGCTAGAGGTATGGTCTACACCTTC.

A few counts support this clonotype. The chain links TRBV19 to TRBJ1-2; 7 nucleotides align to TRBD1. The V gene's germline CDR1 is LNHDA and CDR2 SQIVND (reference sequence). This CDR3 comprises 14 residues. V was pared by 1 base and J by 4 bases, with 3 bases of the junction left unmatched. CDR3 sequence: CASSIGGQLYGYTF. In DNA, the CDR3 is TGTGCCAGTAGTATAGGGGGACAGCTCTATGGCTACACCTTC.

The sample holds one count of this clonotype. The chain joins TRBV6-1 to TRBJ2-3; either TRBD1 or TRBD2 may supply D (5 bases each). Between the trimmed V and J ends, which lost 7 bases and 1 base, there was a span of 15 bases. The germline V gene has CDR1 MNHNS and CDR2 SASEGT. The CDR3 length is 15 residues. The DNA for the CDR3 is TGTGCCAGCACCATAAGTCTGGGGGGCACAGATACGCAGTATTTT. This encodes CASTISLGGTDTQYF.

There are a few counts of this clonotype. This rearrangement joins TRBV5-4 to TRBJ1-2, with D unresolved. V lost 4 bases and J lost 4, with 17 bases in between. Germline V gene lookup returns CDR1 SGHNT and CDR2 YYREEE (reference sequence). The CDR3 is made up of 15 amino acids. CDR3 residues: CASSDKGTAAYGYTF. CDR3 nucleotides: TGTGCCAGCAGCGATAAGGGAACGGCCGCCTATGGCTACACCTTC. Full variable domain (outside the CDR3, taken from reference TRBV5-4 and TRBJ1-2): ETGVTQSPTHLIKTRGQQVTLRCSSQSGHNTVSWYQQALGQGPQFIFQYYREEENGRGNFPPRFSGLQFPNYSSELNVNALELDDSALYLCASSDKGTAAYGYTFGSGTRLTVV.

CDR3 in amino acids: CASSSRGPETQYF. The CDR3 DNA follows: TGTGCCAGCAGCTCCAGGGGGCCAGAGACCCAGTACTTC. The J gene is TRBJ2-5, the V gene TRBV7-9; TRBD1 agrees at 8 bases. Germline V gene data show CDR1 as SEHNR and CDR2 as FQNEAQ (reference sequence). V trimming: 4 bases; J trimming: 4 bases; junction bases outside the gene matches: 2. This CDR3 has 13 amino acids.

This chain joins TRBV11-3 and TRBJ2-5, with 9 nucleotides matching TRBD2. The germline V gene encodes CDR1 SGHNT and CDR2 YENEEA. The ends lost 4 bases at V and 10 bases at J; junction bases unmatched: 19. The CDR3 totals 17 residues. CDR3 region: CASSSDSGGSKRGNQYF. The CDR3 coding sequence is TGTGCCAGCAGCTCGGATAGCGGGGGCTCCAAAAGGGGAAACCAGTACTTC.

The count of this clonotype is one. V is TRBV7-8 and J is TRBJ1-1; possibly TRBD1 for D (5 bases). The germline V gene has CDR1 SGHVS and CDR2 FQNEAQ. Trimming took 3 bases from V and 1 from J, leaving 6 bases between them. This CDR3 is built from 13 residues. This CDR3 reads CASSFGANTEAFF. In DNA, the CDR3 is TGTGCCAGCAGCTTTGGGGCGAACACTGAAGCTTTCTTT.

The chain links TRBV20-1 to TRBJ1-5, with D unclear. The CDR3 sequence is 16 residues long. Germline V gene sequence: CDR1 DFQATT, CDR2 SNEGSKA (reference sequence). V was clipped by 0 bases and J by 3 bases, with 15 bases between them. This CDR3 reads CSARDRAGPVNQPQHF. CDR3 DNA sequence: TGCAGTGCTAGAGACCGGGCAGGTCCCGTCAATCAGCCCCAGCATTTT.

The V call is TRBV20-1, the J call TRBJ2-3, with D tentatively TRBD2 (6 bases). The germline V and J ends were trimmed by 4 bases and 14 bases, with 16 bases remaining between them. CDR1 is DFQATT and CDR2 is SNEGSKA in the germline V gene (reference sequence). The CDR3 consists of 11 residues. This chain's CDR3 is CSATRLGSWYF. CDR3 DNA sequence: TGCAGTGCTACCCGACTAGGAAGCTGGTATTTT.

This clonotype was counted between two and nine times. The rearrangement links TRBV7-2 to TRBJ2-5; TRBD2 agrees at 9 bases. V dropped 5 bases and J dropped 5; count of bases not matched to a gene: 9. The CDR3 is made up of 15 amino acids. CDR1 SGHTA and CDR2 FQGNSA come from the germline V gene. CDR3: CASSRGTSSVETQYF. DNA of the CDR3: TGTGCCAGCAGCCGGGGGACTAGCTCTGTGGAGACCCAGTACTTC.

The chain links TRBV7-9 to TRBJ2-3, with 11 nucleotides matching TRBD2. CDR1 and CDR2 (germline): SEHNR, FQNEAQ (reference sequence). The CDR3 totals 16 residues. The V gene end was trimmed by 5 bases and the J gene end by 5 bases; junction bases not matched to a gene: 9. In DNA, the CDR3 is TGTGCCAGCAGCCTGGCCGCCGGGACTAGCGGAGATACGCAGTATTTT. Protein product: CASSLAAGTSGDTQYF.

This clonotype was counted a few times. The chain is built from TRBV10-3 and TRBJ1-2, with 7 bases that match TRBD1. The CDR3 runs 15 residues. With V trimmed by 2 bases and J by 7 bases, 10 bases remained unmatched. CDR1 is ENHRY, CDR2 SYGVKD, per germline. CDR3 nucleotide sequence: TGTGCCATCAGTGAGAACAGGGGTAAGCGGTCTGGCTACACCTTC. It translates to CAISENRGKRSGYTF.

The rearrangement uses TRBV7-9 and TRBJ1-1; D gene unclear. The CDR3 length is 12 residues. Germline CDR1 reads SEHNR; CDR2 reads FQNEAQ (reference sequence). The V and J ends lost 5 bases and 0 bases respectively, with 4 bases between them. The CDR3 protein is CASSPMNTEAFF. The CDR3, as DNA: TGTGCCAGCAGCCCCATGAACACTGAAGCTTTCTTT.

In its sample, this clonotype ranks as medium-sized (0.01 to 0.1%). J is TRBJ2-3 and V is TRBV7-6, with TRBD2 matching over 12 bases. After removal of 0 bases from V and 4 bases from J, the junction contained 5 bases not matched to a gene. CDR1 is SGHVS, CDR2 FNYEAQ, per germline. The CDR3 is 17 residues long. Here the CDR3 reads CASSLAPTSGGPDTQYF. CDR3 bases: TGTGCCAGCAGCTTAGCCCCCACTAGCGGGGGGCCAGATACGCAGTATTTT.

The rearrangement links TRBV7-9 to TRBJ1-1; D unresolved. CDR1 and CDR2 (germline): SEHNR, FQNEAQ (reference sequence). The V end was cut by 2 bases, the J end by 1 base, with 5 bases between. This CDR3 is 13 amino acids long. The DNA of the CDR3 is TGTGCCAGCAGCTTAATGGAGAACACTGAAGCTTTCTTT. Protein: CASSLMENTEAFF. The full variable domain, completed using reference TRBV7-9 and TRBJ1-1, is DTGVSQNPRHKITKRGQNVTFRCDPISEHNRLYWYRQTLGQGPEFLTYFQNEAQLEKSRLLSDRFSAERPKGSFSTLEIQRTEQGDSAMYLCASSLMENTEAFFGQGTRLTVV.

This clonotype was observed a few times. The chain recombines TRBV19 with TRBJ2-1; the D gene is possibly TRBD2 (6 bases). Germline V gene data show CDR1 as LNHDA and CDR2 as SQIVND (reference sequence). The CDR3 covers 15 residues. V shed 3 bases and J shed 4 bases, with 13 bases lying between them. CDR3 in DNA: TGTGCCAGTAGTATCGGGGGAAGTCTTTACAATGAGCAGTTCTTC. Translated: CASSIGGSLYNEQFF.

Sample share makes this clonotype large (0.1 to 1%). This chain connects TRBV20-1 to TRBJ1-2; 8 bases line up with TRBD1. The CDR3 has 12 amino acids. The V gene's germline CDR1 is DFQATT and CDR2 SNEGSKA (reference sequence). J lost 5 bases, V lost 4 bases, and 3 bases had no gene match. The CDR3 nucleotides read TGCAGTGCTACGACAGGGGTGTATGGCTACACCTTC. Its translation is CSATTGVYGYTF.

This clonotype is medium-sized within its sample. The chain combines TRBV27 with TRBJ2-7; 10 nucleotides line up with TRBD1. CDR3 length: 15 residues. With V trimmed by 4 bases and J by 4 bases, 7 bases remained unmatched. The germline V gene encodes CDR1 MNHEY and CDR2 SMNVEV (reference sequence). The CDR3 DNA reads TGTGCCAGCAGTTCACCGGGACAGGGGTTTTACGAGCAGTACTTC. This gives the protein CASSSPGQGFYEQYF.

The gene calls are TRBV7-9 and TRBJ1-3; D is ambiguous. Germline V CDR1 and CDR2: SEHNR, FQNEAQ (reference sequence). The V gene lost 0 bases and the J gene lost 5 bases, with 5 bases spanning the gap. The CDR3 runs to 13 residues. The CDR3 region is CASSLAGRNTIYF. CDR3 sequence (DNA): TGTGCCAGCAGCTTAGCAGGGAGAAACACCATATATTTT.

The chain links TRBV20-1 to TRBJ1-5, with D possibly matching TRBD1 (6 bases). CDR1 and CDR2 (germline): DFQATT, SNEGSKA (reference sequence). CDR3 size: 12 residues. With 6 bases removed from V and 4 bases from J, the gap between germline ends came to 10 bases. As DNA, the CDR3 is TGCAGTGCCGTCCAGGGGAATCAGCCCCAGCATTTT. Its protein product is CSAVQGNQPQHF.

The V call is TRBV7-2, the J call TRBJ2-1; TRBD1 matches 10 bases. V lost 5 bases to trimming and J lost 2 bases; unmatched junction nucleotides: 3. The germline V gene encodes CDR1 SGHTA and CDR2 FQGNSA. The CDR3 runs 15 residues. The CDR3 reads CASSRGTGAYNEQFF. In nucleotides, the CDR3 is TGTGCCAGCAGCCGAGGGACAGGGGCCTACAATGAGCAGTTCTTC.

The CDR3, as DNA: TGTGCCAGCAGTGACTCAGTGGGAGGGACAGATACGCAGTATTTT. This encodes CASSDSVGGTDTQYF. This rearrangement joins TRBV6-4 to TRBJ2-3; 7 bases are shared with TRBD2. J gave up 3 bases and V 0 bases, and 3 bases lay outside the gene matches. Germline loops: CDR1 MRHNA, CDR2 SNTAGT. This CDR3 has 15 residues.

The rearrangement joins TRBV20-1 to TRBJ1-2, with TRBD1 identical over 7 bases. Germline loops: CDR1 DFQATT, CDR2 SNEGSKA (reference sequence). CDR3 length equals 14 residues. The V and J ends lost 6 bases and 3 bases, in that order; junction bases with no gene match: 10. For the CDR3, the DNA is TGCAGTGCCCCTACTGAGGGGGCCGACTATGGCTACACCTTC. The encoded protein is CSAPTEGADYGYTF.

The gene calls are TRBV7-2 and TRBJ1-1; 10 positions match TRBD1. The CDR3 loop spans 14 amino acids. Trimming cost V 5 bases and J 4 bases; bases outside gene matches: 4. CDR1 is SGHTA and CDR2 is FQGNSA in the germline V gene. CDR3 in DNA: TGTGCCAGCAGCATGCGACAGGGGGCCACTGAAGCTTTCTTT. Translated, it gives CASSMRQGATEAFF.